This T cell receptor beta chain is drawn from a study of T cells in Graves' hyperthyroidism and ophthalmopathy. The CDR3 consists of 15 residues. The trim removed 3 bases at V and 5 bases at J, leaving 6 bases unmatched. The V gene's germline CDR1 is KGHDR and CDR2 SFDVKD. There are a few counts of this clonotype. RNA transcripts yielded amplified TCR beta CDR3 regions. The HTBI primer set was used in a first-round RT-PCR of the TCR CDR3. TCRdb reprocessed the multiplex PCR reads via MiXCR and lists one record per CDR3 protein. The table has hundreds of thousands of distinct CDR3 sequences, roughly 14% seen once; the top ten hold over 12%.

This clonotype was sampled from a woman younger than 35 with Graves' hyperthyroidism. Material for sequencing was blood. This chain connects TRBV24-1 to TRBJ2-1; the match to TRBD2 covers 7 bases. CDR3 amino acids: CATSDTSGVNNEQFF. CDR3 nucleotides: TGTGCCACCAGTGATACCAGCGGGGTAAACAATGAGCAGTTCTTC.